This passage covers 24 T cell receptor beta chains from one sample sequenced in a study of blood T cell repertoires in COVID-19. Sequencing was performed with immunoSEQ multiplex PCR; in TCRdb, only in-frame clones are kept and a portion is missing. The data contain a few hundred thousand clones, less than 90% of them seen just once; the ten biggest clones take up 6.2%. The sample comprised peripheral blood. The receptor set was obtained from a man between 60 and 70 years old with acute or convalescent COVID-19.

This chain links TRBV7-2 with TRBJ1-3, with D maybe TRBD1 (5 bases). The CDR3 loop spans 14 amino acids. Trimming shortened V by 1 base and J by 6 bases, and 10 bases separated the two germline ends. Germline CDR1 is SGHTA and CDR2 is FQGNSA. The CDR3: CASSLVAGPNTIYF. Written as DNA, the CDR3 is TGTGCCAGCAGCTTAGTAGCAGGGCCAAACACCATATATTTT. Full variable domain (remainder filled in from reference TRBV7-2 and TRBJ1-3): GAGVSQSPSNKVTEKGKDVELRCDPISGHTALYWYRQSLGQGLEFLIYFQGNSAPDKSGLPSDRFSAERTGGSVSTLTIQRTQQEDSAVYLCASSLVAGPNTIYFGEGSWLTVV.

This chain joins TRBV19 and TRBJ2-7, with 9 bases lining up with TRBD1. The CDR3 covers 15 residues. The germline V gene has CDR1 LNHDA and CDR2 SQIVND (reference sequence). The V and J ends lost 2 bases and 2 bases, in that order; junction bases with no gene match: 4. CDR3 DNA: TGTGCCAGTAGTATAAGGGGACAGGGCGCCTACGAGCAGTACTTC. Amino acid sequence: CASSIRGQGAYEQYF.

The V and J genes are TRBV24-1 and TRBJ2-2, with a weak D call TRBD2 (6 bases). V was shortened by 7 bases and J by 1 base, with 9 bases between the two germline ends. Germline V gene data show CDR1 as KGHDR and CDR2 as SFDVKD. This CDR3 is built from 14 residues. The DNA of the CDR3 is TGTGCCACCAGGGAGGGTTGGAACACCGGGGAGCTGTTTTTT. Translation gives CATREGWNTGELFF.

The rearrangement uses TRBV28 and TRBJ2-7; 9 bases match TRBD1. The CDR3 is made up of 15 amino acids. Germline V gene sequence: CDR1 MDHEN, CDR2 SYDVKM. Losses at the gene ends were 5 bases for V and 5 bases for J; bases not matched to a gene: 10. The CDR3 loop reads CASSQTGGARNEQYF. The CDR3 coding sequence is TGTGCCAGCAGTCAAACAGGGGGCGCGAGAAACGAGCAGTACTTC.

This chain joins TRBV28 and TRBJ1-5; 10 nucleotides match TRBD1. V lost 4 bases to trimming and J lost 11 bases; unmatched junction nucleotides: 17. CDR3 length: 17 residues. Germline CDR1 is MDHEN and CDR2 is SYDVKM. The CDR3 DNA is TGTGCCAGCAGTTCCTCTTGGGACAGGGGCCAGTGGGGGGCCCAGCATTTT. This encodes CASSSSWDRGQWGAQHF. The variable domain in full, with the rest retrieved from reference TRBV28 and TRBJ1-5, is DVKVTQSSRYLVKRTGEKVFLECVQDMDHENMFWYRQDPGLGLRLIYFSYDVKMKEKGDIPEGYSVSREKKERFSLILESASTNQTSMYLCASSSSWDRGQWGAQHFGDGTRLSIL.

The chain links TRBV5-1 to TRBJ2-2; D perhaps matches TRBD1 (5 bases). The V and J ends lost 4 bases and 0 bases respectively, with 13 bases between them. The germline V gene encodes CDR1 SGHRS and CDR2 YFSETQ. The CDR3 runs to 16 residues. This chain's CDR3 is CASSRMTASNTGELFF. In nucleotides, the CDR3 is TGCGCCAGCAGCAGGATGACAGCCTCGAACACCGGGGAGCTGTTTTTT.

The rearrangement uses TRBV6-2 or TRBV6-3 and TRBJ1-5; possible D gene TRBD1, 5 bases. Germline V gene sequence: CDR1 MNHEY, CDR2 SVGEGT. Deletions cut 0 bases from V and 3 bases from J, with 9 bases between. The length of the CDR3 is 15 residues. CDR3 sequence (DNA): TGTGCCAGCAGTTACTCCGCCAGGGCCAATCAGCCCCAGCATTTT. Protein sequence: CASSYSARANQPQHF.

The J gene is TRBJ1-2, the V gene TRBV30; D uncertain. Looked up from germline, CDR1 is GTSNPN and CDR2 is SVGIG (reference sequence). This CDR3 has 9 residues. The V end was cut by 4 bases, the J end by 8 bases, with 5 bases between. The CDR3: CAWKTGYTF. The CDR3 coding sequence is TGTGCCTGGAAAACAGGCTACACCTTC. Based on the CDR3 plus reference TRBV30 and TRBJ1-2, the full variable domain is SQTIHQWPATLVQPVGSPLSLECTVEGTSNPNLYWYRQAAGRGLQLLFYSVGIGQISSEVPQNLSASRPQDRQFILSSKKLLLSDSGFYLCAWKTGYTFGSGTRLTVV.

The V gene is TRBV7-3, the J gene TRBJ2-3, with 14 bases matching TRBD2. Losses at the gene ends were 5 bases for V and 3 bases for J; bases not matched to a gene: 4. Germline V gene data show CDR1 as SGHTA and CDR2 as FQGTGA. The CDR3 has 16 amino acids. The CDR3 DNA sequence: TGTGCCAGCAGCCCCGGGACTAGCGGGAGAACAGATACGCAGTATTTT. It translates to CASSPGTSGRTDTQYF.

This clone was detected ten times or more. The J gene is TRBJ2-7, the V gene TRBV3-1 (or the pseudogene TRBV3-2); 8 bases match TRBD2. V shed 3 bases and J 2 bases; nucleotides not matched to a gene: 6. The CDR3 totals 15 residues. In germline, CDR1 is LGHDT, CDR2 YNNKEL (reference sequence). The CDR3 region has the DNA TGTGCCAGCAGCCACACTAGCGGAGGTACCTACGAGCAGTACTTC. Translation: CASSHTSGGTYEQYF.

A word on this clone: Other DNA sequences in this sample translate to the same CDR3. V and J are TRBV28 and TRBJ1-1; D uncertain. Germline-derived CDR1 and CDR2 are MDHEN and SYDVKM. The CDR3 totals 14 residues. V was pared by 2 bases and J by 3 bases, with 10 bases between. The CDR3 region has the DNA TGTGCCAGCAGTTTAGGGCAGCGGGACACTGAAGCTTTCTTT. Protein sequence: CASSLGQRDTEAFF.

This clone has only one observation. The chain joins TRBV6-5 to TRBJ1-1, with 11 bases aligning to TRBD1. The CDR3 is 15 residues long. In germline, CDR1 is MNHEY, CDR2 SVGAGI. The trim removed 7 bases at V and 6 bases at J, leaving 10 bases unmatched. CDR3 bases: TGTGCCAGCATAAGGACAGGGGGCTTAAGCGCTGAAGCTTTCTTT. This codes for CASIRTGGLSAEAFF.

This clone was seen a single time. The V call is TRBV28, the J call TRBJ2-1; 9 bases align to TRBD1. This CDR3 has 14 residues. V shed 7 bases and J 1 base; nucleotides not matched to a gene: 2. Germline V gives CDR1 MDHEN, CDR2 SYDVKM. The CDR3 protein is CASIGTGSYNEQFF. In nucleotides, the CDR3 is TGTGCCAGCATTGGGACAGGGTCCTACAATGAGCAGTTCTTC.

The chain's CDR3 is CASSSNLAGNTQYF. The CDR3 DNA is TGTGCCAGCAGCTCAAACCTAGCGGGCAATACGCAGTATTTT. The V call is TRBV7-2, the J call TRBJ2-3; 8 bases fit TRBD2. V shed 4 bases, J shed 7 bases, and the junction held 7 bases outside the gene matches. Germline V lookup: CDR1 SGHTA, CDR2 FQGNSA. CDR3 length equals 14 residues.

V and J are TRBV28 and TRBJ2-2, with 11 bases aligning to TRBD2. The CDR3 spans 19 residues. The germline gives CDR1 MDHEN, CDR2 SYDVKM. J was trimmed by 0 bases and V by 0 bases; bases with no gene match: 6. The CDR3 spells CASSLWFIAGGSNTGELFF. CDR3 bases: TGTGCCAGCAGTTTATGGTTTATAGCGGGAGGGTCGAACACCGGGGAGCTGTTTTTT.

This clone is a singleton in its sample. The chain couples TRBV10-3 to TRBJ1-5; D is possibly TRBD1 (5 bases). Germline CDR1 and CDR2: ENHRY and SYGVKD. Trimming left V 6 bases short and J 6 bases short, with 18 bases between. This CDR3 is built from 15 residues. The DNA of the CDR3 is TGTGCCATCAGAGCTACCGACAGCCCAGTTCAGCCCCAGCATTTT. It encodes CAIRATDSPVQPQHF.

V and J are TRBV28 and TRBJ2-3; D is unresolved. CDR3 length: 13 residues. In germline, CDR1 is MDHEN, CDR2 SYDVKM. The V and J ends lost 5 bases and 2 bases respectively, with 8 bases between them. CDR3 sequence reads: CASSDSFTDTQYF. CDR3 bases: TGTGCCAGCAGTGACTCCTTCACAGATACGCAGTATTTT.

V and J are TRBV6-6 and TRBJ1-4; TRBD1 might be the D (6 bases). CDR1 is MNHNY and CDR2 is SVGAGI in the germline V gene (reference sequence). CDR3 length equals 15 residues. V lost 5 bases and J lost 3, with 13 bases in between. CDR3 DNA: TGTGCCAGCAGTACACGCGAGGGGGCTAATGAAAAACTGTTTTTT. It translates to CASSTREGANEKLFF.

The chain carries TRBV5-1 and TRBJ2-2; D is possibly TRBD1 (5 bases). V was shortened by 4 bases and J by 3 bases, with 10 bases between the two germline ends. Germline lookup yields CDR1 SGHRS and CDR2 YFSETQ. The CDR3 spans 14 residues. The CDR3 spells CASSIDSYTGELFF. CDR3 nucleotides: TGCGCCAGCAGCATCGACAGCTACACCGGGGAGCTGTTTTTT. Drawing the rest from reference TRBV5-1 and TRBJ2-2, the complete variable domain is KAGVTQTPRYLIKTRGQQVTLSCSPISGHRSVSWYQQTPGQGLQFLFEYFSETQRNKGNFPGRFSGRQFSNSRSEMNVSTLELGDSALYLCASSIDSYTGELFFGEGSRLTVL.

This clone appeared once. The CDR3 nucleotides read TGTGCCTGGAGTGGCCGTGGGGGCGGTAAGCCCCAGCATTTT. Residues: CAWSGRGGGKPQHF. The chain has TRBV30 and TRBJ1-5; weak D call: TRBD1 (6 bases). V lost 1 base and J lost 8, with 15 bases in between. Looked up from germline, CDR1 is GTSNPN and CDR2 is SVGIG (reference sequence). The CDR3 totals 14 residues.

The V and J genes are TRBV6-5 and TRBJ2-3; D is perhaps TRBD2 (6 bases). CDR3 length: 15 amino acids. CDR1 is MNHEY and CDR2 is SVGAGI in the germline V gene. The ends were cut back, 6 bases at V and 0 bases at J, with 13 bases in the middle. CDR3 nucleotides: TGTGCCAGCAGAACTAGGAGGGAGAGCACAGATACGCAGTATTTT. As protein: CASRTRRESTDTQYF.

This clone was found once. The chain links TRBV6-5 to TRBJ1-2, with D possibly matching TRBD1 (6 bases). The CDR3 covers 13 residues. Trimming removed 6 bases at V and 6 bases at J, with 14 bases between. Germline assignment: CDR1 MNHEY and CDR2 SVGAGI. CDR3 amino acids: CASSQQGWNGYTF. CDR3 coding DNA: TGTGCCAGCAGCCAACAGGGATGGAATGGCTACACCTTC.

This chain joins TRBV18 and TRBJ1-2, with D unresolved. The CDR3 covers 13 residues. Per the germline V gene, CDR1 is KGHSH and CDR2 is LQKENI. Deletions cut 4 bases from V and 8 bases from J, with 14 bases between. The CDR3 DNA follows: TGTGCCAGCTCACTCCCGGAGGCGCCGGGCTACACCTTC. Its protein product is CASSLPEAPGYTF.

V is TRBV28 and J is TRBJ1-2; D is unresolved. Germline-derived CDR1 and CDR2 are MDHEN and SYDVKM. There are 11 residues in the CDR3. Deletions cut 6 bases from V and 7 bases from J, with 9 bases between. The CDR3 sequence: CASRYMSGYTF. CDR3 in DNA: TGTGCCAGCAGATATATGAGTGGCTACACCTTC.